The next 27 T cell receptor beta chains were all read from a single sample in a study of T cell responses to AZD1222 COVID-19 vaccine. This table comes from immunoSEQ multiplex PCR, and its TCRdb copy is limited to in-frame clones, with some not included. The sample holds approximately 150,000 clones, more than 75% seen once. The sample was peripheral blood, taken 28 days after the second AZD1222 dose. The receptor source for this set is an adult who received the AZD1222 COVID-19 vaccine.

V usage is TRBV10-3 and J usage is TRBJ2-3; D call uncertain. V was cut by 6 bases and J by 2 bases, with 15 bases left in between. Germline CDR1 is ENHRY and CDR2 is SYGVKD. The CDR3 length is 15 residues. The CDR3 DNA sequence: TGTGCCATCAGGCAAACAGAGCCTGTCACAGATACGCAGTATTTT. Residues: CAIRQTEPVTDTQYF.

CDR3 coding DNA: TGTGCCAGTAGTGACTTATTCGGGGGGGCGAAATACAATGAGCAGTTCTTC. Residues: CASSDLFGGAKYNEQFF. The V call is TRBV19, the J call TRBJ2-1; 8 bases are a match to TRBD2. The V and J ends lost 5 bases and 4 bases, in that order; junction bases with no gene match: 13. Germline V lookup: CDR1 LNHDA, CDR2 SQIVND (reference sequence). The CDR3 is 17 residues long.

The chain uses TRBV5-1 and TRBJ1-1, with 10 nucleotides matching TRBD1. The trim removed 0 bases at V and 10 bases at J, leaving 9 bases unmatched. This CDR3 is built from 15 residues. Germline assignment: CDR1 SGHRS and CDR2 YFSETQ. CDR3 sequence reads: CASSLEGTGELPAFF. The CDR3 DNA reads as TGCGCCAGCAGCTTGGAGGGGACAGGGGAATTACCAGCTTTCTTT.

This chain joins TRBV11-2 and TRBJ2-7; weak D call: TRBD1 (5 bases). The CDR3 extends over 13 amino acids. Per germline, CDR1 SGHAT and CDR2 FQNNGV. Trimming stripped 5 bases from V and 2 bases from J, with 10 bases between. The CDR3 DNA follows: TGTGCCAGCAGCCGTGACAGCACCTACGAGCAGTACTTC. Encoded protein: CASSRDSTYEQYF.

The chain uses TRBV7-6 and TRBJ1-1; TRBD1 aligns across 9 bases. The CDR3 has 20 amino acids. J gave up 4 bases and V 2 bases, and 20 bases lay outside the gene matches. Germline lookup yields CDR1 SGHVS and CDR2 FNYEAQ. The CDR3 nucleotides read TGTGCCAGCAGCTTAACCCCGCCAACAGGGGGCTCTGTGGTTGGCACTGAAGCTTTCTTT. Translation gives CASSLTPPTGGSVVGTEAFF.

The chain joins TRBV7-9 to TRBJ1-1, with D maybe TRBD1 (6 bases). The V gene's germline CDR1 is SEHNR and CDR2 FQNEAQ (reference sequence). The CDR3 is 16 residues long. The V end was cut by 1 base, the J end by 4 bases, with 16 bases between. CDR3 bases: TGTGCCAGCAGCTTAGACCCGGACAGCCCCCGCACTGAAGCTTTCTTT. Translation: CASSLDPDSPRTEAFF.

The V and J genes are TRBV3-1 (or the pseudogene TRBV3-2) and TRBJ2-2; D gene unclear. V was trimmed by 4 bases and J by 2 bases, leaving 2 bases between them. The germline V gene has CDR1 LGHDT and CDR2 YNNKEL (reference sequence). The CDR3 consists of 12 residues. The CDR3 reads CASSLNTGELFF. The CDR3 DNA sequence: TGTGCCAGCAGCCTTAACACCGGGGAGCTGTTTTTT.

The chain joins TRBV10-3 to TRBJ2-7, with 7 nucleotides matching TRBD2. The germline V gene has CDR1 ENHRY and CDR2 SYGVKD. After removal of 2 bases from V and 2 bases from J, the junction contained 6 bases not matched to a gene. This CDR3 has 15 amino acids. CDR3 nucleotide sequence: TGTGCCATCAGTGAGAAACCGGGACTAACCTACGAGCAGTACTTC. This codes for CAISEKPGLTYEQYF.

The rearrangement links TRBV29-1 to TRBJ2-1; D tentatively reads TRBD1 or TRBD2 (5 bases each). The CDR3 has 13 amino acids. CDR1 is SQVTM and CDR2 is ANQGSEA in the germline V gene. The V end lost 7 bases, the J end lost 0 bases, and 10 bases lay between the germline ends. The CDR3 is CSADSGSYNEQFF. For the CDR3, the DNA is TGCAGCGCCGACAGCGGCTCCTACAATGAGCAGTTCTTC.

Here the CDR3 DNA reads TGTGCCAGCAGCTTAGATCGGGGACAGGGGGCTCGCTCTGGAAACACCATATATTTT. Translating gives CASSLDRGQGARSGNTIYF. The chain links TRBV11-2 to TRBJ1-3; 12 bases line up with TRBD1. The length of the CDR3 is 19 residues. Trimming at V came to 0 bases and at J to 0 bases, leaving 6 bases not matched to a gene. Germline V gives CDR1 SGHAT, CDR2 FQNNGV.

The CDR3 nucleotides read TGTGCCAGTAGTCTCCAGGGATTAGCGGGGGGGCCCAACACCGGGGAGCTGTTTTTT. It translates to CASSLQGLAGGPNTGELFF. The rearrangement joins TRBV19 to TRBJ2-2; 11 bases are shared with TRBD2. CDR1 LNHDA and CDR2 SQIVND come from the germline V gene (reference sequence). The CDR3 consists of 19 residues. Losses at the gene ends were 5 bases for V and 2 bases for J; bases not matched to a gene: 13.

The sample holds one count of this clone. CDR3 in amino acids: CASRARGSSEAFF. For the CDR3, the DNA is TGTGCCAGCAGGGCCCGGGGAAGTAGTGAAGCTTTCTTT. This chain connects TRBV5-6 to TRBJ1-1; D gene ambiguous. The germline V gene encodes CDR1 SGHDT and CDR2 YYEEEE. The germline V and J ends were trimmed by 5 bases and 7 bases, with 15 bases remaining between them. The CDR3 sequence is 13 residues long.

The genes are TRBV7-2 and TRBJ1-2; D not resolved. The ends were cut back, 3 bases at V and 6 bases at J, with 8 bases in the middle. CDR3 length equals 12 residues. The germline CDR1 and CDR2 sequences are SGHTA and FQGNSA. CDR3 residues: CASSFTPHGYTF. DNA for the CDR3: TGTGCCAGCAGCTTCACCCCCCATGGCTACACCTTC.

This chain connects TRBV5-1 to TRBJ1-1, with D maybe TRBD1 (5 bases). Trimming took off 4 bases at V and 3 bases at J, with 13 bases between the two ends. CDR3 length: 14 amino acids. CDR1 and CDR2 from the germline V gene are SGHRS and YFSETQ. Here the CDR3 reads CASSIGALDTEAFF. The CDR3 DNA follows: TGCGCCAGCAGCATCGGGGCTTTGGACACTGAAGCTTTCTTT.

This clone was seen only once. This rearrangement joins TRBV15 to TRBJ2-7; 12 nucleotides align to TRBD1. V lost 1 base to trimming and J lost 8 bases; unmatched junction nucleotides: 9. Germline CDR1 is LNHNV and CDR2 is YYDKDF (reference sequence). This CDR3 has 16 residues. CDR3 sequence: CATSRANRDRGPKQYF. The DNA for the CDR3 is TGTGCCACCAGCAGAGCGAATCGGGACAGGGGGCCCAAGCAGTACTTC.

V is TRBV20-1 and J is TRBJ1-2; D gene ambiguous. V was trimmed by 6 bases and J by 4 bases, leaving 9 bases between them. Germline values: CDR1 DFQATT, CDR2 SNEGSKA (reference sequence). CDR3 size: 11 residues. CDR3 sequence reads: CSAPAAYGYTF. The CDR3 DNA sequence: TGCAGTGCCCCCGCGGCCTATGGCTACACCTTC.

The sample holds a few counts of this clone. This chain links TRBV3-1 (or the pseudogene TRBV3-2) with TRBJ2-3, with 8 bases identical to TRBD2. Germline lookup yields CDR1 LGHDT and CDR2 YNNKEL (reference sequence). The J segment lost 4 bases and the V segment lost 0 bases, leaving 6 bases of the junction unmatched. The CDR3 has 16 residues. The DNA of the CDR3 is TGTGCCAGCAGCCAAGATGGGACTAGAAGGTCAGATACGCAGTATTTT. Residues: CASSQDGTRRSDTQYF.

CDR3 DNA: TGTGCCAGCACATACGGGGAAACAGATACGCAGTATTTT. Its translation is CASTYGETDTQYF. This chain links TRBV6-5 with TRBJ2-3, with a possible D match to TRBD2 (5 bases). Trimming shortened V by 7 bases and J by 3 bases, and 11 bases separated the two germline ends. The CDR3 runs to 13 residues. Germline CDR1 reads MNHEY; CDR2 reads SVGAGI.

With regard to this clone: The same CDR3 arises from other DNA sequences in this sample as well. The chain recombines TRBV30 with TRBJ2-7; D gene ambiguous. Per the germline V gene, CDR1 is GTSNPN and CDR2 is SVGIG (reference sequence). V lost 0 bases and J 4 bases, leaving 4 bases between the germline ends. The CDR3 has 11 amino acids. The CDR3 DNA is TGTGCCTGGAGTGTAGGGTACGAGCAGTACTTC. Its protein product is CAWSVGYEQYF.

This chain uses TRBV27 with TRBJ1-5; D is unclear. The germline V and J ends were trimmed by 3 bases and 2 bases, with 5 bases remaining between them. The germline CDR1 and CDR2 sequences are MNHEY and SMNVEV (reference sequence). There are 13 residues in the CDR3. In nucleotides, the CDR3 is TGTGCCAGCAGTTTTATGGGCAATCAGCCCCAGCATTTT. Its protein product is CASSFMGNQPQHF.

The chain recombines TRBV5-4 with TRBJ2-2; 9 bases are a match to TRBD2. Per germline, CDR1 SGHNT and CDR2 YYREEE (reference sequence). The CDR3 runs to 17 residues. J gave up 5 bases and V 4 bases, and 12 bases lay outside the gene matches. CDR3 coding DNA: TGTGCCAGCAGCCGCCTTGTGAGCGGGGGGTCGACCGGGGAGCTGTTTTTT. As protein: CASSRLVSGGSTGELFF.

V usage is TRBV10-1 and J usage is TRBJ1-4; D gene unclear. V was pared by 3 bases and J by 6 bases, with 17 bases between. Germline CDR1 reads WNHNN; CDR2 reads SYGVQD (reference sequence). The CDR3 loop spans 16 amino acids. The CDR3 loop is CASSDPGLFPHEKLFF. CDR3 nucleotide sequence: TGCGCCAGCAGTGATCCCGGACTCTTCCCCCATGAAAAACTGTTTTTT.

The V gene is TRBV27, the J gene TRBJ1-2; weak D call: TRBD1 (5 bases). Trimming took off 6 bases at V and 7 bases at J, with 27 bases between the two ends. The CDR3 has 17 residues. Germline CDR1 is MNHEY and CDR2 is SMNVEV (reference sequence). DNA of the CDR3: TGTGCCAGCAGCCCCCAACCCTTACAGGCCCGCTCAGGTGGCTACACCTTC. This encodes CASSPQPLQARSGGYTF.

This clone was observed a few times. The chain employs TRBV9 and TRBJ1-5, with 10 bases aligning to TRBD1. Losses at the gene ends were 3 bases for V and 5 bases for J; bases not matched to a gene: 5. Per germline, CDR1 SGDLS and CDR2 YYNGEE. CDR3 size: 15 residues. CDR3 in DNA: TGTGCCAGCAGCGGGTCGACAGGGGGCGATCAGCCCCAGCATTTT. Amino acids: CASSGSTGGDQPQHF.

This clone has a single count. The chain joins TRBV7-9 to TRBJ1-1; D ambiguous. The CDR3 runs to 13 residues. Germline loops: CDR1 SEHNR, CDR2 FQNEAQ (reference sequence). V shed 4 bases and J shed 5 bases, with 11 bases lying between them. CDR3 bases: TGTGCCAGCAGCTCGGACCTAGAGACTGAAGCTTTCTTT. Translation gives CASSSDLETEAFF.

The V call is TRBV30, the J call TRBJ2-7; D assignment may be TRBD1 or TRBD2 (5 bases each). V lost 4 bases and J 3 bases, leaving 16 bases between the germline ends. This CDR3 has 14 residues. Germline CDR1 GTSNPN, CDR2 SVGIG (reference sequence). CDR3 sequence (DNA): TGTGCCTGGATGTCGGGGCAGTTAGGCTACGAGCAGTACTTC. Amino acid sequence: CAWMSGQLGYEQYF. The whole variable domain, remainder taken from reference TRBV30 and TRBJ2-7, is SQTIHQWPATLVQPVGSPLSLECTVEGTSNPNLYWYRQAAGRGLQLLFYSVGIGQISSEVPQNLSASRPQDRQFILSSKKLLLSDSGFYLCAWMSGQLGYEQYFGPGTRLTVT.

This chain uses TRBV6-6 with TRBJ2-5; 9 bases are shared with TRBD1. Looked up from germline, CDR1 is MNHNY and CDR2 is SVGAGI (reference sequence). V gave up 5 bases and J gave up 9 bases; unmatched junction bases: 10. The CDR3 has 14 residues. The CDR3 region is CASSNGQGITAQYF. CDR3 bases: TGTGCCAGCAGTAACGGACAGGGGATTACGGCCCAGTACTTC.